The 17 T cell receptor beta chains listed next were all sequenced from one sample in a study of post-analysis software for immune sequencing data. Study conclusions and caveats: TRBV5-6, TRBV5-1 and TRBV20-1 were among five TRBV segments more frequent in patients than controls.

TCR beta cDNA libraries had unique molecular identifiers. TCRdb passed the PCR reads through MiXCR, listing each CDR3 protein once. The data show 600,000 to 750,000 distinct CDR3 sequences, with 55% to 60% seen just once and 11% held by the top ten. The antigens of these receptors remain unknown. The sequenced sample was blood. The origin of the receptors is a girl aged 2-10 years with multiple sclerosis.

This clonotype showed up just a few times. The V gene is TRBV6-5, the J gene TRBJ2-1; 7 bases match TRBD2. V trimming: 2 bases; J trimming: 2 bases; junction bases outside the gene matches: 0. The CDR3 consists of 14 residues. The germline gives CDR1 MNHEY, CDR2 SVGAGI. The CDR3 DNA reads TGTGCCAGCAGTTACCGGGGGGCCTACAATGAGCAGTTCTTC. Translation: CASSYRGAYNEQFF.

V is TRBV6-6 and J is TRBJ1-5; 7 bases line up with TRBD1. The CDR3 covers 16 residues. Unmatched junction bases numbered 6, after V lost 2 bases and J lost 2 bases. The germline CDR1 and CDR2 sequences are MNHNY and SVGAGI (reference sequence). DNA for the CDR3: TGTGCCAGCAGTTACGGTTCCAGGGGGGGCAATCAGCCCCAGCATTTT. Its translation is CASSYGSRGGNQPQHF.

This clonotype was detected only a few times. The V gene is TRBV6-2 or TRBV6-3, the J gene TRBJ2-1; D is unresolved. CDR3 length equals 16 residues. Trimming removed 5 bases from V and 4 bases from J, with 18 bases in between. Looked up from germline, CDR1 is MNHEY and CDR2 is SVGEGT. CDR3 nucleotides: TGTGCCAGCAGTCCCGATGGGCGACCCTCTTACAATGAGCAGTTCTTC. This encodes CASSPDGRPSYNEQFF.

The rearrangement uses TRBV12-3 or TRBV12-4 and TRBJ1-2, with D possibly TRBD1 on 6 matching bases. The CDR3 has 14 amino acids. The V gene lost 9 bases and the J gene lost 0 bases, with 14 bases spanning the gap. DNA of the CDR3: TGTGCCAGTTGTAAACAGGGCTCTAACTATGGCTACACCTTC. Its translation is CASCKQGSNYGYTF.

CDR3 protein: CSVRSRFSSYNEQFF. The CDR3 nucleotides read TGCAGCGTCAGGAGCCGATTCAGCTCCTACAATGAGCAGTTCTTC. This chain uses TRBV29-1 with TRBJ2-1; the D is unclear. CDR1 SQVTM and CDR2 ANQGSEA come from the germline V gene. V was clipped by 6 bases and J by 0 bases, with 15 bases between them. The CDR3 loop spans 15 amino acids.

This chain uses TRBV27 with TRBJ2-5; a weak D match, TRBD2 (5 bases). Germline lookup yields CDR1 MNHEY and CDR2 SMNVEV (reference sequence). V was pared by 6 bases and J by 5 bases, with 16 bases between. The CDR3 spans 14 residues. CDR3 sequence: CASRMSGEWETQYF. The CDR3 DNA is TGTGCCAGCAGGATGAGTGGGGAGTGGGAGACCCAGTACTTC.

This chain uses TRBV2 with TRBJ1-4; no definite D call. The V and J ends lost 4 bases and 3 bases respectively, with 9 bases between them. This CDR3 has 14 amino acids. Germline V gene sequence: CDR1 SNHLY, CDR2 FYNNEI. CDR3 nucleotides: TGTGCCAGCAGTGGGAGGGCGGCTAATGAAAAACTGTTTTTT. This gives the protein CASSGRAANEKLFF.

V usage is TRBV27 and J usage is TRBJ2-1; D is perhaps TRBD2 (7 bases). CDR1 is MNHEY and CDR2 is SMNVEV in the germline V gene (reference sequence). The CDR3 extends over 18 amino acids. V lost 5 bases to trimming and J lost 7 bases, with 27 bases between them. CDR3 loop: CASSPLGGRGGPSNEQFF. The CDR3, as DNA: TGTGCCAGCAGTCCATTAGGGGGGAGGGGGGGGCCGTCGAATGAGCAGTTCTTC.

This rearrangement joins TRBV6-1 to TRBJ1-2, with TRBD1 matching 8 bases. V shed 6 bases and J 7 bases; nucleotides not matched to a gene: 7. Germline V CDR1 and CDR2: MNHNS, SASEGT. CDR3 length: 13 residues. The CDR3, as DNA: TGTGCCAGCAGGTTAACAGGGGGAGGTGGCTACACCTTC. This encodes CASRLTGGGGYTF.

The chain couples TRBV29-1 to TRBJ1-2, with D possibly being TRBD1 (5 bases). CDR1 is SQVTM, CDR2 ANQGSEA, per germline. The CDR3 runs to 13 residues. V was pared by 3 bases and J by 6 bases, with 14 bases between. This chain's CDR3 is CSVEGNEGNGYTF. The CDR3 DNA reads TGCAGCGTTGAGGGGAACGAGGGGAATGGCTACACCTTC.

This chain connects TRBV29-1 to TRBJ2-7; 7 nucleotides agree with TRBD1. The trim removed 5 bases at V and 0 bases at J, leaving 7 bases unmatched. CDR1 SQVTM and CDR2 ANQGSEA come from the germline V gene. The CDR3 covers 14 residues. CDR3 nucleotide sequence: TGCAGCGTTACGACTAACAGGGGCTCCTACGAGCAGTACTTC. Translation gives CSVTTNRGSYEQYF.

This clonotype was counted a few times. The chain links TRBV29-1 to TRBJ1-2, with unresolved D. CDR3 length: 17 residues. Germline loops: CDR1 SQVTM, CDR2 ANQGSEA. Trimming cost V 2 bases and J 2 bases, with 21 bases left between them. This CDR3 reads CSVELVARSGPNYGYTF. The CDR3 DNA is TGCAGCGTTGAACTGGTCGCCAGGAGCGGGCCGAACTATGGCTACACCTTC. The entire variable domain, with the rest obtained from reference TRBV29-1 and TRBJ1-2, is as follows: SAVISQKPSRDICQRGTSLTIQCQVDSQVTMMFWYRQQPGQSLTLIATANQGSEATYESGFVIDKFPISRPNLTFSTLTVSNMSPEDSSIYLCSVELVARSGPNYGYTFGSGTRLTVV.

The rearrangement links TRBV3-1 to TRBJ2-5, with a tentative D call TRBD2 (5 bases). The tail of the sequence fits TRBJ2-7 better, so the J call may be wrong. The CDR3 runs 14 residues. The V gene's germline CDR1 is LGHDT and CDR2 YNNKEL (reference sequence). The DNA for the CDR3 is TGTGCCAGCAGCCAATCGGGCGGGTCCTACGAGCAGTACTTC. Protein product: CASSQSGGSYEQYF.

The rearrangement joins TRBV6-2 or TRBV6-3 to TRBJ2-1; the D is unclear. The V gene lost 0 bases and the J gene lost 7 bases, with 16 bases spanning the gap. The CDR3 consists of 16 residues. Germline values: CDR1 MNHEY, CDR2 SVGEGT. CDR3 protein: CASSYSSYQVYNEQFF. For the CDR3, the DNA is TGTGCCAGCAGTTACTCGAGCTATCAGGTATATAATGAGCAGTTCTTC.

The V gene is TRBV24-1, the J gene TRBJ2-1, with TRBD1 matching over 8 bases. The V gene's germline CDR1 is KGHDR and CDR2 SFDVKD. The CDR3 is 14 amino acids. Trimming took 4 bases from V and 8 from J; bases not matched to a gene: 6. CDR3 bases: TGTGCCACCAGTGACGCGACAGGGGTGTATGAGCAGTTCTTC. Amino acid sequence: CATSDATGVYEQFF.

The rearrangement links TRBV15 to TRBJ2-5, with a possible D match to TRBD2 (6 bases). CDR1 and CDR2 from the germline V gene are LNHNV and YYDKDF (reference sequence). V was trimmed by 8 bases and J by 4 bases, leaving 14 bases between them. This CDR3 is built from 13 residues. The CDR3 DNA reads TGTGCCACCGCATCGGGGGATGTAGAGACCCAGTACTTC. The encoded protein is CATASGDVETQYF.

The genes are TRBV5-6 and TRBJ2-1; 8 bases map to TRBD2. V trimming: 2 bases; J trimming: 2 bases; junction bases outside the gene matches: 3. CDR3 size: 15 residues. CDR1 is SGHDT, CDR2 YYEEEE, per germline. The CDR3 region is CASSLAGAAYNEQFF. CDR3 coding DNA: TGTGCCAGCAGCTTAGCGGGAGCGGCCTACAATGAGCAGTTCTTC.